Sequencing of this T cell receptor (beta chain) was carried out in a study of blood T cell repertoires in COVID-19. Study summary: Researchers got acute and convalescent COVID-19 samples from the United States, Italy and Spain. In each case, the material was cDNA or gDNA derived from T cells, B-cell-depleted T cells, or PBMCs.

Per the authors' pipeline: Reference gene primers were amplified, and this amplification served to estimate nucleated cell counts. Clones were read by immunoSEQ multiplex PCR, and TCRdb kept only the in-frame ones, dropping some. V and J calls plus clone size are reproduced from that table; the DNA served to infer D and trimming. The table includes roughly 240,000 clones, 70% to 85% detected once. Per the germline V gene, CDR1 is SGDLS and CDR2 is YYNGEE. With V trimmed by 0 bases and J by 2 bases, 3 bases remained unmatched. The CDR3 is 16 amino acids. This TCR was recovered from a middle-aged man who had recovered from COVID-19. Sequencing was performed on peripheral blood. The chain is built from TRBV9 and TRBJ2-1; 9 bases match TRBD2. CDR3: CASSVAGGRAYNEQFF. The CDR3, as DNA: TGTGCCAGCAGCGTAGCTGGCGGGAGGGCCTACAATGAGCAGTTCTTC. The full variable domain, its missing parts supplied by reference TRBV9 and TRBJ2-1, is DSGVTQTPKHLITATGQRVTLRCSPRSGDLSVYWYQQSLDQGLQFLIQYYNGEERAKGNILERFSAQQFPDLHSELNLSSLELGDSALYFCASSVAGGRAYNEQFFGPGTRLTVL.